One and the same sample provided the 28 T cell receptor beta chains below, sequenced in a study of cytomegalovirus exposure and HLA in healthy donors. Libraries were prepared by immunoSEQ multiplex PCR; TCRdb keeps only in-frame clonotypes and omits some of them. The data contain 250,000 to 400,000 clones, 88% of them singletons. The sequencing sample was made of PBMCs. The receptors come from a man aged 30 to 45 in good health and CMV-seronegative.

The chain is built from TRBV5-6 and TRBJ2-3; weak D call: TRBD2 (5 bases). This CDR3 is built from 12 residues. Germline V gene lookup returns CDR1 SGHDT and CDR2 YYEEEE. The V end lost 0 bases, the J end lost 9 bases, and 8 bases lay between the germline ends. The CDR3 loop is CASSLDRGTQYF. The CDR3 region has the DNA TGTGCCAGCAGCTTGGACCGCGGGACGCAGTATTTT.

The CDR3 sequence: CASRGTGGVGGYTF. The CDR3 DNA follows: TGTGCCAGCAGGGGAACAGGGGGCGTAGGGGGCTACACCTTC. The chain has TRBV6-6 and TRBJ1-2; 9 nucleotides line up with TRBD1. Germline CDR1 reads MNHNY; CDR2 reads SVGAGI (reference sequence). The CDR3 loop spans 14 amino acids. V dropped 6 bases and J dropped 8; count of bases not matched to a gene: 10.

CDR3 in amino acids: CASSPPSGGDHNEQFF. CDR3 in DNA: TGTGCCAGCAGTCCCCCTAGCGGGGGGGACCACAATGAGCAGTTCTTC. V gene TRBV27 combines with J gene TRBJ2-1; 12 nucleotides align to TRBD2. Germline CDR1 MNHEY, CDR2 SMNVEV (reference sequence). V trimming: 5 bases; J trimming: 5 bases; junction bases outside the gene matches: 7. The CDR3 consists of 16 residues.

The DNA of the CDR3 is TGTGCCAGCAGCCCCGGGGTCAGGGGAAACACCATATATTTT. Its translation: CASSPGVRGNTIYF. J is TRBJ1-3 and V is TRBV5-6, with no clear D. Trimming cost V 4 bases and J 4 bases, with 12 bases left between them. Looked up from germline, CDR1 is SGHDT and CDR2 is YYEEEE. CDR3 length: 14 amino acids.

A single count supports this clone. The CDR3 here is CASSLSPLNEQFF. The CDR3 region has the DNA TGTGCCAGCAGCTTATCCCCCCTTAATGAGCAGTTCTTC. J is TRBJ2-1 and V is TRBV7-7; D gene uncertain. Trimming took 2 bases from V and 7 from J, leaving 9 bases between them. Germline CDR1 and CDR2: SSHAT and FNYEAQ (reference sequence). The CDR3 is made up of 13 amino acids.

V usage is TRBV6-4 and J usage is TRBJ1-2; D is unclear. CDR1 is MRHNA and CDR2 is SNTAGT in the germline V gene. Between the trimmed V and J ends, which lost 8 bases and 4 bases, there was a span of 20 bases. The CDR3 consists of 15 residues. The CDR3 DNA follows: TGTGCCAGCGCGGCTTTCTACGGGAAGTCCTATGGCTACACCTTC. This sequence encodes CASAAFYGKSYGYTF.

This chain uses TRBV7-2 with TRBJ1-1; possible D gene TRBD1, 6 bases. Deletions cut 5 bases from V and 8 bases from J, with 12 bases between. The V gene's germline CDR1 is SGHTA and CDR2 FQGNSA. This CDR3 contains 12 residues. The CDR3: CASSISGTEAFF. The DNA for the CDR3 is TGTGCCAGCAGCATCTCCGGGACAGAAGCTTTCTTT. Filled out from reference TRBV7-2 and TRBJ1-1, the complete variable domain reads GAGVSQSPSNKVTEKGKDVELRCDPISGHTALYWYRQSLGQGLEFLIYFQGNSAPDKSGLPSDRFSAERTGGSVSTLTIQRTQQEDSAVYLCASSISGTEAFFGQGTRLTVV.

The V gene is TRBV7-2, the J gene TRBJ2-2; 12 bases are shared with TRBD2. The J segment lost 1 base and the V segment lost 4 bases, leaving 4 bases of the junction unmatched. The CDR3 covers 17 residues. Germline V gene data show CDR1 as SGHTA and CDR2 as FQGNSA. The CDR3 here is CASSYGTSGWNTGELFF. The CDR3 coding sequence is TGTGCCAGCAGCTACGGGACTAGCGGGTGGAACACCGGGGAGCTGTTTTTT.

The chain uses TRBV2 and TRBJ2-5; 7 nucleotides match TRBD2. V lost 6 bases and J lost 12; bases outside the gene matches: 7. The CDR3 sequence is 11 residues long. Per germline, CDR1 SNHLY and CDR2 FYNNEI. CDR3 loop: CASRTTSDKYF. CDR3 nucleotides: TGTGCCAGCAGGACCACTAGCGACAAGTACTTC.

The chain employs TRBV7-9 and TRBJ2-1; tentatively, D is TRBD2 (6 bases). Trimming removed 3 bases at V and 4 bases at J, with 13 bases between. Germline loops: CDR1 SEHNR, CDR2 FQNEAQ (reference sequence). CDR3 length equals 15 residues. This chain's CDR3 is CASSFVDGGYNEQFF. The CDR3 DNA reads TGTGCCAGCAGCTTCGTGGACGGAGGGTACAATGAGCAGTTCTTC.

The V and J genes are TRBV11-2 and TRBJ2-5; 9 nucleotides line up with TRBD1. Germline CDR1 is SGHAT and CDR2 is FQNNGV. The V and J ends lost 4 bases and 3 bases, in that order; junction bases with no gene match: 3. This CDR3 region has 14 residues. The DNA for the CDR3 is TGTGCCAGCAGCTCACGACAGGGGGAAGAGACCCAGTACTTC. It yields the protein CASSSRQGEETQYF. Based on the CDR3 plus reference TRBV11-2 and TRBJ2-5, the full variable domain is EAGVAQSPRYKIIEKRQSVAFWCNPISGHATLYWYQQILGQGPKLLIQFQNNGVVDDSQLPKDRFSAERLKGVDSTLKIQPAKLEDSAVYLCASSSRQGEETQYFGPGTRLLVL.

The gene calls are TRBV19 and TRBJ1-5, with D unclear. Trimming left V 7 bases short and J 5 bases short, with 15 bases between. The CDR3 has 14 residues. The V gene's germline CDR1 is LNHDA and CDR2 SQIVND (reference sequence). The CDR3 sequence is CASNLIGSHQPQHF. CDR3 sequence (DNA): TGTGCCAGTAACCTTATCGGGAGTCATCAGCCCCAGCATTTT.

The chain links TRBV7-2 to TRBJ1-1, with D unclear. Trimming took off 3 bases at V and 4 bases at J, with 15 bases between the two ends. CDR1 and CDR2 (germline): SGHTA, FQGNSA. The CDR3 sequence is 15 residues long. The CDR3 sequence: CASSFQATTPTEAFF. Here the CDR3 DNA reads TGTGCCAGCAGCTTTCAAGCCACGACACCCACTGAAGCTTTCTTT.

The rearrangement joins TRBV7-9 to TRBJ1-2; no firm D call. Germline-derived CDR1 and CDR2 are SEHNR and FQNEAQ (reference sequence). The CDR3 runs to 13 residues. V lost 5 bases, J lost 4 bases, and 11 bases lay in between. CDR3 bases: TGTGCCAGCAGCAGAGTTAGTGGCTATGGCTACACCTTC. It codes for CASSRVSGYGYTF.

The J gene is TRBJ2-1, the V gene TRBV11-2, with TRBD2 matching 15 bases. Germline CDR1 and CDR2: SGHAT and FQNNGV. Trimming at V came to 3 bases and at J to 8 bases, leaving 8 bases not matched to a gene. This CDR3 region has 17 residues. The CDR3 DNA reads as TGTGCCAGCAGCTTCCTACTGGGACTAGCGGGGGGCTATGAGCAGTTCTTC. This codes for CASSFLLGLAGGYEQFF.

J is TRBJ2-7 and V is TRBV2, with unresolved D. Trimming removed 8 bases at V and 2 bases at J, with 16 bases between. CDR3 length: 14 residues. The germline CDR1 and CDR2 sequences are SNHLY and FYNNEI. DNA for the CDR3: TGTGCCAGCGGCTCCGGCAGGATTCCCTACGAGCAGTACTTC. The encoded protein is CASGSGRIPYEQYF.

Comments on this clone: An end of the junction differs from the germline gene, which may be a read error. The chain is built from TRBV7-9 and TRBJ2-1; TRBD1 agrees at 7 bases. The length of the CDR3 is 13 residues. CDR1 is SEHNR, CDR2 FQNEAQ, per germline (reference sequence). CDR3 sequence: CASSLISDRVGLF. The CDR3 DNA is TGTGCCAGCAGCTTAATTTCCGACAGGGTCGGACTCTTC.

V and J are TRBV7-2 and TRBJ1-3; 10 bases map to TRBD1. This CDR3 has 14 residues. The V segment lost 6 bases and the J segment 6 bases; nucleotides outside the gene matches: 5. CDR1 and CDR2 from the germline V gene are SGHTA and FQGNSA. This chain's CDR3 is CASRSGQGENTIYF. As DNA, the CDR3 is TGTGCCAGCAGGAGTGGACAGGGGGAAAACACCATATATTTT.

This clone has only a few counts. The gene calls are TRBV7-9 and TRBJ1-2; D gene ambiguous. This CDR3 region has 12 residues. V lost 1 base and J lost 7, with 7 bases in between. Germline CDR1 is SEHNR and CDR2 is FQNEAQ (reference sequence). In DNA form, the CDR3 reads TGTGCCAGCAGCTTAGTACTTCGTGGCTACACCTTC. The encoded protein is CASSLVLRGYTF.

V and J are TRBV14 and TRBJ2-1, with 10 bases matching TRBD2. There are 16 residues in the CDR3. The V segment lost 1 base and the J segment 5 bases; nucleotides outside the gene matches: 5. CDR1 is SGHDN, CDR2 FVKESK, per germline. DNA of the CDR3: TGTGCCAGCAGCCAAGGTACTAGCGGGGTCCACAATGAGCAGTTCTTC. Protein product: CASSQGTSGVHNEQFF.

This chain uses TRBV11-2 with TRBJ2-4; 11 nucleotides line up with TRBD2. CDR3 length: 16 amino acids. With V trimmed by 1 base and J by 5 bases, 4 bases remained unmatched. Germline-derived CDR1 and CDR2 are SGHAT and FQNNGV. The DNA for the CDR3 is TGTGCCAGCAGCTTAGCCCCGACTAGCGGGGAAAACATTCAGTACTTC. Amino acid sequence: CASSLAPTSGENIQYF.

The chain has TRBV13 and TRBJ1-1; no clear D. Germline CDR1 is PRHDT and CDR2 is FYEKMQ (reference sequence). Trimming pared 5 bases from V and 0 bases from J, leaving 10 bases between. The CDR3 has 14 amino acids. The chain's CDR3 is CASSSVELNTEAFF. As DNA, the CDR3 is TGTGCCAGCAGCAGTGTGGAGTTGAACACTGAAGCTTTCTTT.

CDR3 nucleotide sequence: TGTGCCAGCTCACCCACAGGGGGATTAGTCTACGAGCAGTACTTC. It encodes CASSPTGGLVYEQYF. The chain is built from TRBV18 and TRBJ2-7; 8 nucleotides match TRBD1. Germline CDR1 and CDR2: KGHSH and LQKENI. The CDR3 runs 15 residues. V lost 3 bases to trimming and J lost 3 bases; unmatched junction nucleotides: 7.

The V gene is TRBV15, the J gene TRBJ1-6; possible D gene TRBD1, 5 bases. Germline V lookup: CDR1 LNHNV, CDR2 YYDKDF (reference sequence). The CDR3 length is 19 residues. With 1 base removed from V and 2 bases from J, the gap between germline ends came to 18 bases. The CDR3 reads CATSRAMGEGPPYNSPLHF. In DNA form, the CDR3 reads TGTGCCACCAGCAGAGCAATGGGGGAGGGCCCCCCCTATAATTCACCCCTCCACTTT.

DNA for the CDR3: TGCGCCAGCAGCCAAAATGGACAGGGACACTACGAGCAGTACTTC. This gives the protein CASSQNGQGHYEQYF. This chain links TRBV4-1 with TRBJ2-7; 8 positions agree with TRBD1. Germline loops: CDR1 MGHRA, CDR2 YSYEKL. CDR3 size: 15 residues. J lost 3 bases, V lost 2 bases, and 6 bases had no gene match.

The chain uses TRBV28 and TRBJ1-5; no clear D. V was cut by 3 bases and J by 0 bases, with 3 bases left in between. This CDR3 spans 13 amino acids. Germline CDR1 and CDR2: MDHEN and SYDVKM. CDR3: CASSFHSNQPQHF. The CDR3 DNA reads TGTGCCAGCAGTTTCCATAGCAATCAGCCCCAGCATTTT.

This chain uses TRBV5-4 with TRBJ2-7; TRBD1 aligns across 9 bases. Per the germline V gene, CDR1 is SGHNT and CDR2 is YYREEE (reference sequence). The length of the CDR3 is 15 residues. V dropped 3 bases and J dropped 4; count of bases not matched to a gene: 8. CDR3 nucleotide sequence: TGTGCCAGCAGCTACCGGACAGGGGCGAGGTACGAGCAGTACTTC. Translating it yields CASSYRTGARYEQYF.

As for this clone: The identical CDR3 is also encoded by other nucleotide sequences in the sample. The rearrangement joins TRBV7-9 to TRBJ1-2, with unresolved D. Germline V CDR1 and CDR2: SEHNR, FQNEAQ (reference sequence). This CDR3 contains 13 residues. With 0 bases removed from V and 4 bases from J, the gap between germline ends came to 6 bases. The CDR3 DNA reads as TGTGCCAGCAGCTTAGCGGGCACCTATGGCTACACCTTC. Translation: CASSLAGTYGYTF.